Detailed here is one TCR beta chain. This entry is derived from a study of CD8 T cells in ankylosing spondylitis. TCRdb re-analysed the 5' RACE reads in MiXCR, keeping a single row per CDR3 protein. Of some 120,000 distinct CDR3 sequences listed, around 15% were seen once; the top ten hold 3%. The sequence was collected from a female donor with ankylosing spondylitis or in good health (not recorded which). Sequences were obtained from blood, either unsorted or a sorted T cell fraction (not recorded which).

As DNA, the CDR3 is TGTGCCACTTCGGATGATCTTTACTACGAGCAGTACTTC. Amino acids: CATSDDLYYEQYF. This sequence joins TRBV12-3 or TRBV12-4 and TRBJ2-7; D gene uncertain. The CDR3 has 13 amino acids. Trimming shortened V by 10 bases and J by 3 bases, and 16 bases separated the two germline ends.